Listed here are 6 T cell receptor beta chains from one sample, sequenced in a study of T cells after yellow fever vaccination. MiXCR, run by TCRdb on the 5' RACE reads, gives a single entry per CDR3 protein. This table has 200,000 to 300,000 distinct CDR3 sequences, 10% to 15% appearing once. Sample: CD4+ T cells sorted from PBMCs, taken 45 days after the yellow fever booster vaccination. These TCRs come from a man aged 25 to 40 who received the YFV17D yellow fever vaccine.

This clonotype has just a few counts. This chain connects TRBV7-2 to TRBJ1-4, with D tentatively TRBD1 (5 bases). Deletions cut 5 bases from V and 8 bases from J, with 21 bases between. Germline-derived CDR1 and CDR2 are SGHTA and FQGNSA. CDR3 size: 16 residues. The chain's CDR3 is CASSPRPGTSWEKLFF. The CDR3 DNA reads TGTGCCAGCAGCCCTCGCCCCGGGACTTCCTGGGAAAAACTGTTTTTT. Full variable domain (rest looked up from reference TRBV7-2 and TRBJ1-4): GAGVSQSPSNKVTEKGKDVELRCDPISGHTALYWYRQSLGQGLEFLIYFQGNSAPDKSGLPSDRFSAERTGGSVSTLTIQRTQQEDSAVYLCASSPRPGTSWEKLFFGSGTQLSVL.

CDR3 DNA: TGTGCCAGCATCTCGGACAGGCCAACCCTCCTAGCCCAGCATTTT. It is translated as CASISDRPTLLAQHF. This rearrangement joins TRBV28 to TRBJ1-5; TRBD1 matches 7 bases. V trimming: 7 bases; J trimming: 11 bases; junction bases outside the gene matches: 17. CDR3 size: 15 residues. The germline gives CDR1 MDHEN, CDR2 SYDVKM.

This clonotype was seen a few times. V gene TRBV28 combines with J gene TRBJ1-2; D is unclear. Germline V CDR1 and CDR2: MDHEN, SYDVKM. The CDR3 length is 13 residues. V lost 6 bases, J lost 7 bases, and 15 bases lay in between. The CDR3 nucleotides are TGTGCCAGCAGGAGGGAATTTAGCGCTGGCTACACCTTC. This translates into CASRREFSAGYTF.

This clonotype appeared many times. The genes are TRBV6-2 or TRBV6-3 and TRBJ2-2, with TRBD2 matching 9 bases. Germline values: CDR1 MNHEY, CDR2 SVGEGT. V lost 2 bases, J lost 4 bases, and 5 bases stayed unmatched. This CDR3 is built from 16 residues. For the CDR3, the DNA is TGTGCCAGCAGTTACCCTAGCGGGATGCCCACCGGGGAGCTGTTTTTT. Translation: CASSYPSGMPTGELFF.

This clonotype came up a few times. CDR3 DNA: TGTGCCAGCAGCTCTCATGGGAGGGCTAACGAGCAGTACTTC. Translated, it gives CASSSHGRANEQYF. The chain carries TRBV7-9 and TRBJ2-7; 7 bases fit TRBD2. Trimming cost V 4 bases and J 5 bases; bases outside gene matches: 8. This CDR3 is 14 amino acids long. The germline CDR1 and CDR2 sequences are SEHNR and FQNEAQ (reference sequence). The variable domain in full, with the rest retrieved from reference TRBV7-9 and TRBJ2-7, is DTGVSQNPRHKITKRGQNVTFRCDPISEHNRLYWYRQTLGQGPEFLTYFQNEAQLEKSRLLSDRFSAERPKGSFSTLEIQRTEQGDSAMYLCASSSHGRANEQYFGPGTRLTVT.

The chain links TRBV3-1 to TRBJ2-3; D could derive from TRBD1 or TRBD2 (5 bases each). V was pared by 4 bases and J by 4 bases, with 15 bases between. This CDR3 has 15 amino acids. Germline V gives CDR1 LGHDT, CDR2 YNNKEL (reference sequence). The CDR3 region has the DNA TGTGCCAGCAGCCCAGGGACGTCCTTCGCAGATACGCAGTATTTT. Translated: CASSPGTSFADTQYF.